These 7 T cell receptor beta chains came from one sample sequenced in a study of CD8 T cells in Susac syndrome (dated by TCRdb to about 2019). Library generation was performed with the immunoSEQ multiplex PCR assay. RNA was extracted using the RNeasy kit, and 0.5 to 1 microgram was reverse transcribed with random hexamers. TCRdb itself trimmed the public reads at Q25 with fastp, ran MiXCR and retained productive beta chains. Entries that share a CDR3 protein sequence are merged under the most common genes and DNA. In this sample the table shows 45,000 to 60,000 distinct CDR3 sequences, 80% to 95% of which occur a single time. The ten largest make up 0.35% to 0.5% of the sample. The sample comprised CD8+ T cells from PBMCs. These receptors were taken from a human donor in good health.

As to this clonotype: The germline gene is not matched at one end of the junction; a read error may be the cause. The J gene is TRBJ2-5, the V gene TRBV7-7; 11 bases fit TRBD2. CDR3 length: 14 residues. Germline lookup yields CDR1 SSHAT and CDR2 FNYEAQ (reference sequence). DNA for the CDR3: TGTGCTAGCAGCATGACTAGCGGGATAGAGACCCAGTACTTC. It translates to CASSMTSGIETQYF.

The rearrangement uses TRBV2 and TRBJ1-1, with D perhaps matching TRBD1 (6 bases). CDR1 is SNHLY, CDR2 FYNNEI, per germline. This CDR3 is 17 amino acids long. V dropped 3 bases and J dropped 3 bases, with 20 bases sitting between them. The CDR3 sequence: CASSEDRRGARDTEAFF. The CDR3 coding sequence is TGTGCCAGCAGTGAGGATAGGCGGGGGGCGCGGGACACTGAAGCTTTCTTT.

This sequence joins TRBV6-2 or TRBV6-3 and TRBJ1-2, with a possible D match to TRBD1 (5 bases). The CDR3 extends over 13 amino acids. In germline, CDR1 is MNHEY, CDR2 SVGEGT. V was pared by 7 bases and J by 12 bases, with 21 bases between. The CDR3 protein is CASIDRDATFHTF. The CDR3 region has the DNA TGTGCCAGCATCGACCGGGACGCCACATTCCACACCTTC.

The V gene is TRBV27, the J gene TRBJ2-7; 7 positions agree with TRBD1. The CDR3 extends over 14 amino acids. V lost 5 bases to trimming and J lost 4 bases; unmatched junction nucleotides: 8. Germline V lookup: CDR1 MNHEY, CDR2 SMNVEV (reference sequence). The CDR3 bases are TGTGCCAGCAGTACAGGGACAGCTACGTACGAGCAGTACTTC. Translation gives CASSTGTATYEQYF.

DNA for the CDR3: TGTGCCAGCAGCCCAGAGTTAAGGGGGGCGGATACGCAGTATTTT. This gives the protein CASSPELRGADTQYF. The chain links TRBV7-9 to TRBJ2-3; D may be TRBD1 or TRBD2 (6 bases each). The CDR3 extends over 15 amino acids. Germline values: CDR1 SEHNR, CDR2 FQNEAQ (reference sequence). V was trimmed by 5 bases and J by 6 bases, leaving 18 bases between them.

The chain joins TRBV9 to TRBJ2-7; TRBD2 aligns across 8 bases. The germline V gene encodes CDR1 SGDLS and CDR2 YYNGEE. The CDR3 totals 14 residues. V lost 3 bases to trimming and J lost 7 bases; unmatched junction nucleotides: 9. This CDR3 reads CASSASGGALEQYF. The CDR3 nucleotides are TGTGCCAGCAGCGCCTCCGGGGGGGCTTTGGAGCAGTACTTC.

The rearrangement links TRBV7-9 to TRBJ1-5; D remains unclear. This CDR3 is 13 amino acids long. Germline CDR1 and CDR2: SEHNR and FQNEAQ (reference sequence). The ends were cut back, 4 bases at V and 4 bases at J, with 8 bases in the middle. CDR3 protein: CASSSLANQPQHF. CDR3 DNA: TGTGCCAGCAGCTCGTTGGCGAATCAGCCCCAGCATTTT.